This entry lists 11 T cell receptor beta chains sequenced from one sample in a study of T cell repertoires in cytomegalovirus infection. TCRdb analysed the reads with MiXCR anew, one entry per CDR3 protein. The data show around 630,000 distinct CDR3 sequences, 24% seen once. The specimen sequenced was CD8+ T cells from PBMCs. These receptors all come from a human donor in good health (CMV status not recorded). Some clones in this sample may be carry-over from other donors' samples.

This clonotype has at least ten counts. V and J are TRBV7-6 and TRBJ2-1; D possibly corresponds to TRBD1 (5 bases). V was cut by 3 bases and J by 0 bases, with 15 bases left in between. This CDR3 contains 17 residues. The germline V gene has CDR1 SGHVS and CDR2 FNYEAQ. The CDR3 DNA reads TGTGCCAGCAGCTTCTTCAGGGTTGGAAGCTCCTACAATGAGCAGTTCTTC. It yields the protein CASSFFRVGSSYNEQFF. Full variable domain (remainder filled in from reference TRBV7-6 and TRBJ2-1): GAGVSQSPRYKVTKRGQDVALRCDPISGHVSLYWYRQALGQGPEFLTYFNYEAQQDKSGLPNDRFSAERPEGSISTLTIQRTEQRDSAMYRCASSFFRVGSSYNEQFFGPGTRLTVL.

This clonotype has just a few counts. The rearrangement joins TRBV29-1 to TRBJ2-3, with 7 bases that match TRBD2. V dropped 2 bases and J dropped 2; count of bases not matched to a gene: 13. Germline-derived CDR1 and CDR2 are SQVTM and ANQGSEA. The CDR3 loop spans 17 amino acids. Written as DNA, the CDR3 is TGCAGCGTTGAACTAGCGGAGCCCCTAGGACCCACAGATACGCAGTATTTT. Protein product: CSVELAEPLGPTDTQYF.

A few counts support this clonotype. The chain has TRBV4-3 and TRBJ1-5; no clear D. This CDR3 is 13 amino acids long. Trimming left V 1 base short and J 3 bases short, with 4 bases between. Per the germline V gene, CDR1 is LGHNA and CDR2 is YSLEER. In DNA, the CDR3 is TGCGCCAGCAGCCAAGGGAACAATCAGCCCCAGCATTTT. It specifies CASSQGNNQPQHF.

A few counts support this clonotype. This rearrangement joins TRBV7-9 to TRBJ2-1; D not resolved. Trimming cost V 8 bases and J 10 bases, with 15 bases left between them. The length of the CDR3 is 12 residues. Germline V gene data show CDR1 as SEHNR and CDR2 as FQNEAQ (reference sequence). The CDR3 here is CASGYSYGEQFF. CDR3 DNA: TGTGCCAGCGGATACTCTTACGGGGAGCAGTTCTTC. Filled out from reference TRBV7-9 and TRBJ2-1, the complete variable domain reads DTGVSQNPRHKITKRGQNVTFRCDPISEHNRLYWYRQTLGQGPEFLTYFQNEAQLEKSRLLSDRFSAERPKGSFSTLEIQRTEQGDSAMYLCASGYSYGEQFFGPGTRLTVL.

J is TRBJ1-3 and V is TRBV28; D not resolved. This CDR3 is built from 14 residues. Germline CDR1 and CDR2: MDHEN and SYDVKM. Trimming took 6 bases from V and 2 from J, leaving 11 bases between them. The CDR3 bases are TGTGCCAGCAGCCCGACACTACCTGGAAACACCATATATTTT. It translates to CASSPTLPGNTIYF.

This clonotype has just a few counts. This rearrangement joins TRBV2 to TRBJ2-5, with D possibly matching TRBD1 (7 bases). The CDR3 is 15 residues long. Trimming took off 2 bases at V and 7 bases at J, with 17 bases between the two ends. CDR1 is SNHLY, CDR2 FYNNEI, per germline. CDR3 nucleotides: TGTGCCAGCAGTGAACGGACAGGCAACGGGAGGACCCAGTACTTC. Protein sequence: CASSERTGNGRTQYF.

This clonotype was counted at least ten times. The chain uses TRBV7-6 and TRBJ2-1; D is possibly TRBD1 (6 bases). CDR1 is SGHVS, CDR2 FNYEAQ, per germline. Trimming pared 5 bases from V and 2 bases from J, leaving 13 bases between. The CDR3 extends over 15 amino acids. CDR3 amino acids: CASSPGAYTYNEQFF. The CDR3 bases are TGTGCCAGCAGCCCAGGGGCGTACACCTACAATGAGCAGTTCTTC.

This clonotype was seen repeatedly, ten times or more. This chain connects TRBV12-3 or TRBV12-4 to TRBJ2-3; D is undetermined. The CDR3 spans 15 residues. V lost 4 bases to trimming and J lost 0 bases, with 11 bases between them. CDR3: CASSWVSSSTDTQYF. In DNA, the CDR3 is TGTGCCAGCAGTTGGGTTAGCAGTAGCACAGATACGCAGTATTTT.

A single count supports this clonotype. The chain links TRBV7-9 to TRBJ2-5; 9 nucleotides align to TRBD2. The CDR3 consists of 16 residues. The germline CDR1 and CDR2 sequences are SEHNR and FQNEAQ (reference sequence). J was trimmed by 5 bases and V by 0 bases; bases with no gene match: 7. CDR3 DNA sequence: TGTGCCAGCAGCTTAGCTCCGGGACTAGCCTGGGAGACCCAGTACTTC. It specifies CASSLAPGLAWETQYF.

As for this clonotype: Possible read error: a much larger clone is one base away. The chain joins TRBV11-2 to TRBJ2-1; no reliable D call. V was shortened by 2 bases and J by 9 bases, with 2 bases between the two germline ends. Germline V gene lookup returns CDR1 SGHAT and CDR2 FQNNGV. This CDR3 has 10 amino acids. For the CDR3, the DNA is TGTGCCAGCAGCTTACCTGAGCAGTTCTTC. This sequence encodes CASSLPEQFF.

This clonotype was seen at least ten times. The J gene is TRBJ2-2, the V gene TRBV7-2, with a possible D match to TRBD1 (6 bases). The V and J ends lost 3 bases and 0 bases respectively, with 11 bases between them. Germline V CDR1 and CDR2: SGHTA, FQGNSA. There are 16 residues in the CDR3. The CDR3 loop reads CASSFPRTANTGELFF. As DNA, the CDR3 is TGTGCCAGCAGCTTCCCCCGGACAGCGAACACCGGGGAGCTGTTTTTT.